The clone carrying this T cell receptor beta chain was recorded a few times. What it recognizes is unknown. The entry originates in a study of blood T cells in healthy people across ages. Findings and caveats of the study: For the donors, CMV status was unknown and possibly confounded expanded clonotype changes.

A J-beta primer mix and a sample-barcoded 5' primer were used in a second PCR of about 7 to 12 cycles. Each cDNA molecule was tagged by a template-switch adaptor with 12 random nucleotides. TCRdb re-derived calls from the 5' RACE reads in MiXCR, one entry per CDR3 protein. The sample has around 1,700,000 distinct CDR3 sequences; about 30% are singletons. The V gene lost 5 bases and the J gene lost 1 base, with 12 bases spanning the gap. CDR1 is DFQATT and CDR2 is SNEGSKA in the germline V gene (reference sequence). The CDR3 loop spans 14 amino acids. Samples had at least 6 million PBMCs isolated from them.

This clonotype was obtained from a woman in her 30s in good health. The sample consisted of blood. J is TRBJ2-4 and V is TRBV20-1, with D perhaps TRBD1 (5 bases). The CDR3 coding sequence is TGCAGTGCTGGGGCCTTAGGGGCCAAAAACATTCAGTACTTC. Its translation: CSAGALGAKNIQYF.